These 8 T cell receptor beta chains were sequenced from one sample in a study of beta chain features in type 1 diabetes. The authors reverse transcribed all of the isolated RNA, so sequencing captured expressed TCRB transcripts. The assay was immunoSEQ multiplex PCR, and TCRdb's table has in-frame clones only and misses some. The table shows more than 300,000 clones, with roughly an eighth occurring only once. Specimen: naive CD4+ T cells from blood. The receptors were sampled from a man aged 18 to 29 in good health.

The chain carries TRBV27 and TRBJ2-7; 13 nucleotides line up with TRBD2. Losses at the gene ends were 6 bases for V and 3 bases for J; bases not matched to a gene: 5. Germline values: CDR1 MNHEY, CDR2 SMNVEV (reference sequence). The length of the CDR3 is 15 residues. CDR3 loop: CASSLWTSGGYEQYF. CDR3 sequence (DNA): TGTGCCAGCAGCCTATGGACTAGCGGGGGCTACGAGCAGTACTTC.

This chain uses TRBV18 with TRBJ2-7, with TRBD1 matching over 7 bases. Germline loops: CDR1 KGHSH, CDR2 LQKENI. This CDR3 is 16 amino acids long. The V gene end was trimmed by 2 bases and the J gene end by 2 bases; junction bases not matched to a gene: 9. CDR3 in DNA: TGTGCCAGCTCACCAGTTGAAAGGACAGGAGCCTACGAGCAGTACTTC. Protein: CASSPVERTGAYEQYF.

This clone was detected a few times. The chain carries TRBV6-6 and TRBJ1-1, with D perhaps TRBD1 (5 bases). The CDR3 extends over 15 amino acids. The germline V and J ends were trimmed by 1 base and 1 base, with 10 bases remaining between them. Germline V gene data show CDR1 as MNHNY and CDR2 as SVGAGI (reference sequence). CDR3 amino acids: CASSYWQGRNTEAFF. The CDR3 coding sequence is TGTGCCAGCAGTTACTGGCAGGGTCGGAACACTGAAGCTTTCTTT.

This clone was found a few times. The rearrangement links TRBV7-2 to TRBJ2-2, with D maybe TRBD1 (5 bases). This CDR3 is 14 amino acids long. Trimming stripped 3 bases from V and 6 bases from J, with 11 bases between. Germline V lookup: CDR1 SGHTA, CDR2 FQGNSA. As DNA, the CDR3 is TGTGCCAGCAGCTTCGCAGGACACGCCGGGGAGCTGTTTTTT. Encoded protein: CASSFAGHAGELFF.

This clone was found a few times. This chain connects TRBV7-8 to TRBJ2-7; the D gene is possibly TRBD2 (6 bases). This CDR3 comprises 14 residues. V dropped 8 bases and J dropped 7 bases, with 21 bases sitting between them. The germline CDR1 and CDR2 sequences are SGHVS and FQNEAQ. This CDR3 is CASRRLRREREQYF. CDR3 DNA sequence: TGTGCCAGCCGCAGGTTACGGCGGGAACGGGAGCAGTACTTC.

This chain uses TRBV4-1 with TRBJ2-7; 8 nucleotides agree with TRBD1. This CDR3 spans 13 amino acids. Germline CDR1 is MGHRA and CDR2 is YSYEKL. Trimming removed 4 bases from V and 4 bases from J; junction bases left unmatched: 3. DNA of the CDR3: TGCGCCAGCAGCCGGACAGGGCGGTACGAGCAGTACTTC. This codes for CASSRTGRYEQYF.

The rearrangement links TRBV28 to TRBJ2-7, with 14 bases fitting TRBD2. CDR3 length: 14 amino acids. V lost 5 bases, J lost 7 bases, and 4 bases stayed unmatched. CDR1 is MDHEN, CDR2 SYDVKM, per germline. This chain's CDR3 is CASSVTSGRGEQYF. CDR3 nucleotides: TGTGCCAGCAGTGTGACTAGCGGGAGGGGGGAGCAGTACTTC.

This clone was seen only a few times. The rearrangement links TRBV4-1 to TRBJ2-7, with D tentatively TRBD1 (5 bases). The CDR3 loop spans 15 amino acids. Trimming stripped 4 bases from V and 2 bases from J, with 15 bases between. Germline lookup yields CDR1 MGHRA and CDR2 YSYEKL. The CDR3 sequence: CASSRQRTQPYEQYF. The DNA of the CDR3 is TGCGCCAGCAGCCGACAAAGGACACAGCCCTACGAGCAGTACTTC.